These 22 T cell receptor beta chains were all obtained from the same sample, sequenced in a study of T cell clonotyping in hematopoietic cell transplantation. Clones were read by immunoSEQ multiplex PCR, and TCRdb kept only the in-frame ones, dropping some. The table has about 5,700 clones, approximately 91% seen once; the top ten hold about 50%. The specimen was peripheral blood mononuclear cells, collected 100 days after allogeneic stem cell transplant. These receptors came from a female patient aged 50-65 years who had an allogeneic stem cell transplant from an unrelated donor, so T cells may come from the graft donor. Some clones in this sample may be carry-over from other donors' samples.

The chain uses TRBV5-4 and TRBJ1-2; D remains unclear. The ends were cut back, 0 bases at V and 4 bases at J, with 13 bases in the middle. CDR3 length equals 15 residues. Per germline, CDR1 SGHNT and CDR2 YYREEE (reference sequence). CDR3 coding DNA: TGTGCCAGCAGCTTGGACGGGGTACCCCCCTATGGCTACACCTTC. This gives the protein CASSLDGVPPYGYTF.

The chain combines TRBV5-1 with TRBJ1-2, with 7 nucleotides matching TRBD1. This CDR3 has 13 residues. Germline V gene lookup returns CDR1 SGHRS and CDR2 YFSETQ. Trimming at V came to 4 bases and at J to 4 bases, leaving 4 bases not matched to a gene. The CDR3 spells CASSTGQSYGYTF. In nucleotides, the CDR3 is TGCGCCAGCAGCACGGGACAGTCCTATGGCTACACCTTC.

This clone has a single count. This sequence joins TRBV6-1 and TRBJ2-7; 7 positions match TRBD1. V lost 6 bases to trimming and J lost 3 bases; unmatched junction nucleotides: 5. CDR1 and CDR2 (germline): MNHNS, SASEGT. The CDR3 runs 13 residues. The CDR3 DNA is TGTGCCAGCAGACCGGGACAGATCTACGAGCAGTACTTC. It specifies CASRPGQIYEQYF.

The J gene is TRBJ1-1, the V gene TRBV6-5; D uncertain. V shed 0 bases and J shed 0 bases, with 5 bases lying between them. Per germline, CDR1 MNHEY and CDR2 SVGAGI. CDR3 length: 14 amino acids. This CDR3 is CASSYSIMNTEAFF. The DNA of the CDR3 is TGTGCCAGCAGTTACTCAATAATGAACACTGAAGCTTTCTTT.

The CDR3 coding sequence is TGTGCCAGCAGCTTAGGGTTCGCTAGCACAGATACGCAGTATTTT. Residues: CASSLGFASTDTQYF. V gene TRBV11-3 combines with J gene TRBJ2-3; D ambiguous. This CDR3 comprises 15 residues. CDR1 SGHNT and CDR2 YENEEA come from the germline V gene. Trimming pared 1 base from V and 0 bases from J, leaving 8 bases between.

This sequence joins TRBV30 and TRBJ2-3, with 7 positions matching TRBD2. The CDR3 length is 13 residues. The trim removed 4 bases at V and 1 base at J, leaving 2 bases unmatched. CDR1 and CDR2 from the germline V gene are GTSNPN and SVGIG (reference sequence). This chain's CDR3 is CAWNGLGTDTQYF. CDR3 nucleotides: TGTGCCTGGAACGGACTAGGCACAGATACGCAGTATTTT.

In this sample, this clone turned up a few times. V usage is TRBV29-1 and J usage is TRBJ2-7, with 10 bases matching TRBD1. With V trimmed by 0 bases and J by 5 bases, 7 bases remained unmatched. This CDR3 spans 15 amino acids. CDR1 and CDR2 (germline): SQVTM, ANQGSEA. Written as DNA, the CDR3 is TGCAGCGTTGAAGATCCGGGACAGGGGAACGACGAGCAGTACTTC. Translation gives CSVEDPGQGNDEQYF.

V is TRBV5-1 and J is TRBJ1-5; a weak D match, TRBD1 (5 bases). The germline gives CDR1 SGHRS, CDR2 YFSETQ. This CDR3 is built from 13 residues. V shed 0 bases and J shed 7 bases, with 8 bases lying between them. Written as DNA, the CDR3 is TGCGCCAGCAGCTTGGGAGGGGCCCAGCCCCAGCATTTT. It specifies CASSLGGAQPQHF.

The gene calls are TRBV11-2 and TRBJ2-6; D is undetermined. Germline lookup yields CDR1 SGHAT and CDR2 FQNNGV. There are 19 residues in the CDR3. Trimming took off 4 bases at V and 0 bases at J, with 19 bases between the two ends. The CDR3 DNA follows: TGTGCCAGCAGCTCACTAAGGACGGAACGCCTCTCTGGGGCCAACGTCCTGACTTTC. Translated, it gives CASSSLRTERLSGANVLTF.

The chain couples TRBV2 to TRBJ1-4; D is uncertain. From germline, CDR1 is SNHLY and CDR2 FYNNEI. V lost 7 bases, J lost 9 bases, and 15 bases lay in between. This CDR3 contains 13 residues. The CDR3 region is CASTGPVEKKLFF. The CDR3 nucleotides are TGTGCCAGCACTGGCCCCGTAGAGAAAAAACTGTTTTTT.

V gene TRBV7-2 combines with J gene TRBJ1-2, with D possibly matching TRBD1 (5 bases). The CDR3 spans 15 residues. V was trimmed by 1 base and J by 7 bases, leaving 16 bases between them. Germline V CDR1 and CDR2: SGHTA, FQGNSA. CDR3 in DNA: TGTGCCAGCAGCTTAGAGGGGACCCCAGTTTCTGGCTACACCTTC. Residues: CASSLEGTPVSGYTF. Variable domain in full (rest from reference TRBV7-2 and TRBJ1-2): GAGVSQSPSNKVTEKGKDVELRCDPISGHTALYWYRQSLGQGLEFLIYFQGNSAPDKSGLPSDRFSAERTGGSVSTLTIQRTQQEDSAVYLCASSLEGTPVSGYTFGSGTRLTVV.

This chain joins TRBV25-1 and TRBJ1-1; 12 nucleotides agree with TRBD1. J was trimmed by 3 bases and V by 3 bases; bases with no gene match: 8. Germline V lookup: CDR1 MGHDK, CDR2 SYGVNS. CDR3 size: 17 residues. The CDR3, as DNA: TGTGCCAGCAGTGACCGGGGACAGGGGGCGCGAGACACTGAAGCTTTCTTT. Its translation is CASSDRGQGARDTEAFF. The full variable domain, rest sourced from reference TRBV25-1 and TRBJ1-1, is EADIYQTPRYLVIGTGKKITLECSQTMGHDKMYWYQQDPGMELHLIHYSYGVNSTEKGDLSSESTVSRIRTEHFPLTLESARPSHTSQYLCASSDRGQGARDTEAFFGQGTRLTVV.

The rearrangement links TRBV11-1 to TRBJ1-6, with TRBD1 identical over 11 bases. This CDR3 spans 14 amino acids. Germline V gives CDR1 SGHAT, CDR2 FQDESV (reference sequence). V gave up 10 bases and J gave up 10 bases; unmatched junction bases: 9. This CDR3 reads CATSRTGGDSPLHF. As DNA, the CDR3 is TGTGCCACCTCCCGGACAGGGGGCGACTCACCCCTCCACTTT.

Only one count was recorded for this clone. This sequence joins TRBV5-1 and TRBJ2-3; D possibly corresponds to TRBD2 (6 bases). The CDR3 covers 17 residues. In germline, CDR1 is SGHRS, CDR2 YFSETQ. The V end lost 3 bases, the J end lost 2 bases, and 19 bases lay between the germline ends. CDR3 amino acids: CASSSVAGRIVTDTQYF. In DNA form, the CDR3 reads TGCGCCAGCAGCTCGGTTGCGGGACGGATAGTCACAGATACGCAGTATTTT.

The V gene is TRBV4-1, the J gene TRBJ1-5; TRBD1 aligns across 7 bases. The CDR3 spans 15 residues. The V gene's germline CDR1 is MGHRA and CDR2 YSYEKL. After removal of 0 bases from V and 6 bases from J, the junction contained 5 bases not matched to a gene. In nucleotides, the CDR3 is TGCGCCAGCAGCCAAGACCTTGACAGGGTTCAGCCCCAGCATTTT. Its translation is CASSQDLDRVQPQHF.

The chain has TRBV11-2 and TRBJ2-5; perhaps TRBD1 as D (6 bases). The CDR3 covers 13 residues. Between the trimmed V and J ends, which lost 3 bases and 4 bases, there was a span of 9 bases. Germline V lookup: CDR1 SGHAT, CDR2 FQNNGV. The CDR3 region has the DNA TGTGCCAGCAGCTTTTCCAGGGGAGAGACCCAGTACTTC. Its protein is CASSFSRGETQYF.

The chain is built from TRBV30 and TRBJ1-4; 7 nucleotides line up with TRBD1. Losses at the gene ends were 2 bases for V and 7 bases for J; bases not matched to a gene: 7. CDR3 length equals 14 residues. CDR1 is GTSNPN, CDR2 SVGIG, per germline (reference sequence). The CDR3, as DNA: TGTGCCTGGAGTTTCGACAGGGTGACTGAAAAACTGTTTTTT. Amino acid sequence: CAWSFDRVTEKLFF.

The V and J genes are TRBV19 and TRBJ1-5, with a tentative D call TRBD1 (5 bases). The CDR3 contains 13 residues. V lost 7 bases to trimming and J lost 4 bases, with 11 bases between them. Germline V gene lookup returns CDR1 LNHDA and CDR2 SQIVND (reference sequence). CDR3 amino acids: CASNRGINQPQHF. The CDR3 nucleotides are TGTGCCAGTAATCGGGGGATTAATCAGCCCCAGCATTTT.

The chain joins TRBV29-1 to TRBJ2-7; 8 nucleotides line up with TRBD1. V trimming: 4 bases; J trimming: 4 bases; junction bases outside the gene matches: 18. CDR3 length: 17 residues. Germline V gives CDR1 SQVTM, CDR2 ANQGSEA. The CDR3 spells CSVVGGTGQIGSYEQYF. The CDR3 bases are TGCAGCGTTGTTGGGGGGACAGGACAGATCGGGTCTTACGAGCAGTACTTC.

The rearrangement joins TRBV5-3 to TRBJ2-7; perhaps TRBD1 as D (5 bases). TRBV5-3 is labeled an ORF, and its function is uncertain. The CDR3 spans 16 residues. Trimming took 0 bases from V and 2 from J, leaving 15 bases between them. The CDR3 DNA follows: TGTGCCAGAAGCTTGGGGCCAGGGAAGAGAACCTACGAGCAGTACTTC. Translation gives CARSLGPGKRTYEQYF.

The V gene is TRBV25-1, the J gene TRBJ1-1, with D perhaps matching TRBD1 (5 bases). Germline V CDR1 and CDR2: MGHDK, SYGVNS. This CDR3 has 16 residues. The V and J ends lost 4 bases and 3 bases respectively, with 18 bases between them. The DNA of the CDR3 is TGTGCCAGCAGTGGCGAACAGGACCCCCCTGACACTGAAGCTTTCTTT. It codes for CASSGEQDPPDTEAFF.

The chain has TRBV29-1 and TRBJ1-5; a weak D match, TRBD1 (5 bases). V shed 6 bases and J shed 3 bases, with 9 bases lying between them. The CDR3 loop spans 12 amino acids. CDR1 and CDR2 (germline): SQVTM, ANQGSEA. CDR3 coding DNA: TGCAGCGTGGGGGGAAACAATCAGCCCCAGCATTTT. This codes for CSVGGNNQPQHF.